Below, 13 T cell receptor beta chains from the same sample are listed, as sequenced in a study of CD8 T cells in ankylosing spondylitis. TCRdb re-called the 5' RACE reads through MiXCR, storing one row per CDR3 protein. The sample records about 240,000 distinct CDR3 sequences, roughly 8.6% being singletons. Source material: blood, either unsorted or a sorted T cell fraction (not recorded which). These receptors were taken from a male donor with ankylosing spondylitis or in good health (not recorded which).

This clonotype has a count of ten or more. The chain carries TRBV5-6 and TRBJ2-7; 10 positions agree with TRBD1. The CDR3 is made up of 14 amino acids. The J segment lost 2 bases and the V segment lost 2 bases, leaving 1 base of the junction unmatched. Germline lookup yields CDR1 SGHDT and CDR2 YYEEEE. CDR3 DNA: TGTGCCAGCAGCTTAGGGACAGGGGCCTACGAGCAGTACTTC. Its protein product is CASSLGTGAYEQYF.

This clonotype came up many times. V usage is TRBV7-2 and J usage is TRBJ1-5, with 7 bases that match TRBD1. With 7 bases clipped from V and 3 bases from J, the junction kept 6 bases outside the gene matches. Germline assignment: CDR1 SGHTA and CDR2 FQGNSA. This CDR3 is built from 14 residues. This CDR3 is CASTEGTVNQPQHF. The CDR3 region has the DNA TGTGCCAGCACCGAAGGGACAGTCAATCAGCCCCAGCATTTT.

This clonotype showed up many times. The gene calls are TRBV10-3 and TRBJ2-5, with a tentative D call TRBD1 (5 bases). The CDR3 extends over 14 amino acids. The germline gives CDR1 ENHRY, CDR2 SYGVKD. The V end was cut by 4 bases, the J end by 1 base, with 10 bases between. DNA of the CDR3: TGTGCCATCAGTGCGCAGGGCTCCCAAGAGACCCAGTACTTC. Its translation is CAISAQGSQETQYF.

This clonotype has at least ten counts. The V gene is TRBV5-1, the J gene TRBJ2-1; 8 nucleotides agree with TRBD1. CDR1 and CDR2 from the germline V gene are SGHRS and YFSETQ. The CDR3 contains 14 residues. The trim removed 4 bases at V and 7 bases at J, leaving 7 bases unmatched. The CDR3, as DNA: TGCGCCAGCAGCCTTACAGGGGGAGAAAATGAGCAGTTCTTC. The encoded protein is CASSLTGGENEQFF. Based on the CDR3 plus reference TRBV5-1 and TRBJ2-1, the full variable domain is KAGVTQTPRYLIKTRGQQVTLSCSPISGHRSVSWYQQTPGQGLQFLFEYFSETQRNKGNFPGRFSGRQFSNSRSEMNVSTLELGDSALYLCASSLTGGENEQFFGPGTRLTVL.

This clonotype was recorded many times. The V and J genes are TRBV20-1 and TRBJ2-7, with D perhaps TRBD1 or TRBD2 (7 bases each). V lost 6 bases and J lost 6, with 21 bases in between. This CDR3 has 14 amino acids. From germline, CDR1 is DFQATT and CDR2 SNEGSKA (reference sequence). The CDR3 reads CSARGGGGDSEQYF. The CDR3 region has the DNA TGCAGTGCGCGAGGGGGCGGGGGTGACTCCGAGCAGTACTTC.

This clonotype was observed a handful of times. In nucleotides, the CDR3 is TGTGCCAGCAGCTTAGGACTAGCGGGAGGAGTGGTAGAGACCCAGTACTTC. Protein sequence: CASSLGLAGGVVETQYF. The rearrangement joins TRBV7-2 to TRBJ2-5; 13 bases agree with TRBD2. Germline V gene sequence: CDR1 SGHTA, CDR2 FQGNSA. V lost 1 base and J lost 4; bases outside the gene matches: 6. The CDR3 extends over 17 amino acids.

This clonotype has a count of ten or more. This sequence joins TRBV5-1 and TRBJ2-1; D is perhaps TRBD1 or TRBD2 (7 bases each). V was shortened by 3 bases and J by 8 bases, with 21 bases between the two germline ends. There are 16 residues in the CDR3. Germline CDR1 reads SGHRS; CDR2 reads YFSETQ. The CDR3, as DNA: TGCGCCAGCAGCTCGCAGGGGGGGTCGGTCTTCGATGAGCAGTTCTTC. Translating it yields CASSSQGGSVFDEQFF.

This clonotype was seen repeatedly, ten times or more. The chain has TRBV7-9 and TRBJ1-2; no reliable D call. The CDR3 consists of 10 residues. Germline V lookup: CDR1 SEHNR, CDR2 FQNEAQ (reference sequence). Trimming left V 5 bases short and J 11 bases short, with 9 bases between. This chain's CDR3 is CASSDILYTF. For the CDR3, the DNA is TGTGCCAGCAGCGATATTTTGTACACCTTC.

This clonotype was recorded many times. V gene TRBV7-2 combines with J gene TRBJ2-3; unclear D gene. Germline V CDR1 and CDR2: SGHTA, FQGNSA. The CDR3 totals 13 residues. The V end was cut by 5 bases, the J end by 5 bases, with 11 bases between. This CDR3 reads CASSPMIEDTQYF. The DNA for the CDR3 is TGTGCCAGCAGCCCGATGATTGAAGATACGCAGTATTTT.

This clonotype was observed a handful of times. The gene calls are TRBV7-2 and TRBJ2-1, with D unresolved. V was shortened by 5 bases and J by 9 bases, with 11 bases between the two germline ends. The CDR3 is 12 amino acids. Germline V gene lookup returns CDR1 SGHTA and CDR2 FQGNSA. CDR3 protein: CASSPNDGEQFF. The CDR3, as DNA: TGTGCCAGCAGCCCAAACGACGGTGAGCAGTTCTTC.

The rearrangement joins TRBV3-1 to TRBJ2-5, with TRBD2 matching over 13 bases. This CDR3 comprises 15 residues. The J segment lost 6 bases and the V segment lost 4 bases, leaving 5 bases of the junction unmatched. Germline values: CDR1 LGHDT, CDR2 YNNKEL (reference sequence). The CDR3 loop reads CASSPGLAGMKTQYF. The CDR3 nucleotides are TGTGCCAGCAGCCCGGGACTAGCGGGAATGAAGACCCAGTACTTC.

This clonotype was seen at least ten times. The V gene is TRBV5-1, the J gene TRBJ1-1; weak D call: TRBD1 (5 bases). The germline V gene has CDR1 SGHRS and CDR2 YFSETQ. The V and J ends lost 1 base and 4 bases respectively, with 11 bases between them. The CDR3 has 14 amino acids. The CDR3 loop reads CASSLSGRGTEAFF. The CDR3 coding sequence is TGCGCCAGCAGCTTGTCAGGGCGAGGCACTGAAGCTTTCTTT.

This chain uses TRBV13 with TRBJ1-1, with a possible D match to TRBD1 (5 bases). The germline CDR1 and CDR2 sequences are PRHDT and FYEKMQ (reference sequence). The V end lost 5 bases, the J end lost 8 bases, and 9 bases lay between the germline ends. The CDR3 covers 11 residues. The CDR3 here is CASSTGAEAFF. The CDR3 nucleotides are TGTGCCAGCAGCACTGGGGCCGAAGCTTTCTTT. Based on the CDR3 plus reference TRBV13 and TRBJ1-1, the full variable domain is AAGVIQSPRHLIKEKRETATLKCYPIPRHDTVYWYQQGPGQDPQFLISFYEKMQSDKGSIPDRFSAQQFSDYHSELNMSSLELGDSALYFCASSTGAEAFFGQGTRLTVV.